This T cell receptor (beta chain) came from a study of technical replicates of blood from several donors (dated by TCRdb to 2017 to 2019). The library was made by the immunoSEQ multiplex PCR assay. Entries here come from immuneACCESS through TCRdb and include only in-frame sequences with V and J called. Some clones fail to appear in such tables; in the studies checked, an unresolved V gene covers under half of the shortfall, and the cause of the remainder is unknown. Recorded for this sample are 60,000 to 90,000 clones; approximately 97% of them occurred a single time. The ten biggest clones cover 0.18% of the sample. Comments on this clone: The target of this receptor is not known. The record has no base qualities; no much larger clone is one base away.

There are 15 amino acids in the CDR3, from cysteine to phenylalanine inclusive. Only CDR3 DNA remains: 45 bases, in frame from the first base. Trimming at the junction amounts to 1 base on V and 6 bases on J, and the germline ends lie 14 bases apart. As encoded in the germline V gene, CDR1 is SGHTA while CDR2 is FQGTGA. The clonotype originates from a human donor in good health. The chain uses TRBV7-3 and TRBJ2-3; TRBD1 is possibly the D segment (6 matching bases). Input material: T cells isolated from PBMCs. The DNA is as follows: TGTGCCAGCAGCTTAAACGTTGGGGGCGCCGATACGCAGTATTTT. This is translated as CASSLNVGGADTQYF. Here the CDR3 is joined to the reference TRBV7-3 and TRBJ2-3 genes, and the full variable domain is: GAGVSQTPSNKVTEKGKYVELRCDPISGHTALYWYRQSLGQGPEFLIYFQGTGAADDSGLPNDRFFAVRPEGSVSTLKIQRTERGDSAVYLCASSLNVGGADTQYFGPGTRLTVL.